This T cell receptor (beta chain) appears in the sequencing data of a study of blood T cell repertoires in COVID-19. Study-level information: Acute and convalescent COVID-19 samples came from the United States, Italy and Spain. PBMCs, B-cell-depleted T cells, or T cells provided the cDNA or gDNA that made up the material.

This CDR3 region has 14 residues. Between the trimmed V and J ends, which lost 4 bases and 7 bases, there was a span of 14 bases. Germline V gene sequence: CDR1 DFQATT, CDR2 SNEGSKA (reference sequence). How the authors handled the data: Amplification from reference gene primers served as the basis for estimated nucleated cell counts. Assay: immunoSEQ multiplex PCR; the TCRdb copy retains only in-frame clones and omits some. V, J and clone size are those of that table, while D and trimming were read from the DNA. Of more than 95,000 clones in the sample, around 80% were seen once. The clonotype was recovered from a man between 60 and 75 years old with acute or convalescent COVID-19. Sequenced material: peripheral blood. The rearrangement links TRBV20-1 to TRBJ1-6; TRBD1 might be the D (6 bases). CDR3 sequence reads: CSATETGNNSPLHF. CDR3 bases: TGCAGTGCTACTGAAACAGGGAACAATTCACCCCTCCACTTT.